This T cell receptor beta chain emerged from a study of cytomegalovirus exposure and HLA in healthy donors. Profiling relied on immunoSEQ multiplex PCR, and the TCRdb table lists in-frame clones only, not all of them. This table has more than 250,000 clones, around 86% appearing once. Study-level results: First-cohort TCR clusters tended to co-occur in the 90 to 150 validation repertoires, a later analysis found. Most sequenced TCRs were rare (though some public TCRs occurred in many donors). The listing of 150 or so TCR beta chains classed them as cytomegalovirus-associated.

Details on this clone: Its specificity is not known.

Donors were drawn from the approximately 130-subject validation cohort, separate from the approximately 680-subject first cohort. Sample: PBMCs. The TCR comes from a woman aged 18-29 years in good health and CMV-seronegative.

The CDR3 spells CASSSPSEGDQPQHF. The CDR3 nucleotides read TGTGCCAGCAGTTCCCCGTCGGAGGGTGATCAGCCCCAGCATTTT. The rearrangement links TRBV28 to TRBJ1-5; D ambiguous. CDR3 size: 15 residues. V lost 4 bases, J lost 5 bases, and 15 bases lay in between. Germline V gives CDR1 MDHEN, CDR2 SYDVKM.